The present TCR beta chain was sequenced within a study of cytomegalovirus exposure and HLA in healthy donors. Study information: Inside one of the first data releases sat about 85 million unique TCRs taken from HLA-typed donors. Genetic ancestry analysis placed more than 80% of the roughly 400 donors that were genotyped in the Caucasian-associated cluster. General study points: TCR beta chains numbering 150 to 200 were designated cytomegalovirus-associated. TCR beta chain V- and J-gene trimming was linked, in a later analysis, to a missense variant in DCLRE1C.

Germline assignment: CDR1 SEHNR and CDR2 FQNEAQ (reference sequence). Trimming shortened V by 8 bases and J by 0 bases, and 13 bases separated the two germline ends. This CDR3 contains 14 residues. This PCR relied on a set of 60 Vbeta primers and 13 Jbeta primers. The data were produced by immunoSEQ multiplex PCR, yet TCRdb's version contains in-frame clones alone and is incomplete. Seen here are more than 140,000 clones, over 60% observed once, and the top ten hold about 3%. A note on this clone: The target antigen is unknown.

What was sequenced was PBMCs. The V gene is TRBV7-9, the J gene TRBJ1-2; D perhaps matches TRBD1 (5 bases). The origin of this receptor is a woman aged 30 to 39 in good health and CMV-seropositive. In DNA, the CDR3 is TGTGCCAGCGTCAAGATAGGGGCTAACTATGGCTACACCTTC. Encoded protein: CASVKIGANYGYTF.